In this sample, the clone carrying this TCR beta chain turned up many times. The data were taken from a study of T cells of healthy individuals. The CDR3 is 14 residues long. Trimming took 0 bases from V and 7 from J, leaving 9 bases between them. CDR1 is MDHEN, CDR2 SYDVKM, per germline. TCRdb recomputed calls from the 5' RACE reads with MiXCR, one row per CDR3 protein. Seen here are 60,000 to 75,000 distinct CDR3 sequences, under 20% observed once, and the top ten hold approximately 4.6%. This sequence originates from a human donor in good health. The chain couples TRBV28 to TRBJ1-4; D remains unclear. The CDR3 region has the DNA TGTGCCAGCAGTTTATGGAGGGCTGGTGAAAAACTGTTTTTT. It codes for CASSLWRAGEKLFF.